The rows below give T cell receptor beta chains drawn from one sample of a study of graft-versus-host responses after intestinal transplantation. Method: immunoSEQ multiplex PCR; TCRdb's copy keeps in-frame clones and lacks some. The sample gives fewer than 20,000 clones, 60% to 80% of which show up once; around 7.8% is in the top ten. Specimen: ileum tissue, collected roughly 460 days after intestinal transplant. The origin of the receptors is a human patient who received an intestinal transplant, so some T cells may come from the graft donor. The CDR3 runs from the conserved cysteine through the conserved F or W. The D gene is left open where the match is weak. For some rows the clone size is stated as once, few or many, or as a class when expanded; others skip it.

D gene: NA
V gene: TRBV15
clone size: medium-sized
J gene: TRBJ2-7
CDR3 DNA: TGTGCCACCAGCAGGGGACGGGAGCCCTACGAGCAGTACTTC
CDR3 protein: CATSRGREPYEQYF

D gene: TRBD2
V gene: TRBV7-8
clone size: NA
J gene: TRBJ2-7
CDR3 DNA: TGTGCCAGCAGCCAAAGGGCTAGCGGGGGGGAGAGCTCCTACGAGCAGTACTTC
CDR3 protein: CASSQRASGGESSYEQYF

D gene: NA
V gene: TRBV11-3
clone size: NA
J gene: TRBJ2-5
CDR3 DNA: TGTGCCAGCAGCCCCGGGACCGTAACCCAAGAGACCCAGTACTTC
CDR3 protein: CASSPGTVTQETQYF

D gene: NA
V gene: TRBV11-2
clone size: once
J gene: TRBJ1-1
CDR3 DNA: TGTGCCAGCAGCTTATATGGGGGGGAGACTGAAGCTTTCTTT
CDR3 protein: CASSLYGGETEAFF

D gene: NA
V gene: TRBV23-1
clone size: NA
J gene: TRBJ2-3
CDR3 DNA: TGCGCCAGCAGTCCGCCGAGTGGAGGTACGCAGTATTTT
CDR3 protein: CASSPPSGGTQYF

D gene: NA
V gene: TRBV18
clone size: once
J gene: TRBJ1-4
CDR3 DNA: TGTGCCAGCTCAACAAGGGGGTTGGGATCAACTAATGAAAAACTGTTTTTT
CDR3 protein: CASSTRGLGSTNEKLFF

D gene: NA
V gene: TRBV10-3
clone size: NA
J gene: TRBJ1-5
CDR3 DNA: TGTGCCATCAGTGAGTCGAGGTCGGGACGGTCGAATCAGCCCCAGCATTTT
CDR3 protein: CAISESRSGRSNQPQHF

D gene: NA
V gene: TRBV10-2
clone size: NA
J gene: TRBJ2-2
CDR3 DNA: TGCGCCAGCAGTGGGAGATCAGGGGCGGCCACCGGGGAGCTGTTTTTT
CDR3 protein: CASSGRSGAATGELFF

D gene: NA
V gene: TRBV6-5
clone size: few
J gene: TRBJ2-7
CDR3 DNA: TGTGCCAGCAGTTACAAGGTTGAGGCTGGCGAGCAGTACTTC
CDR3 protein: CASSYKVEAGEQYF

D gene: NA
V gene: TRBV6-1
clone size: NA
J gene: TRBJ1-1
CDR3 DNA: TGTGCCAGCAGTGTGGTTAGGGAGGCTGAAGCTTTCTTT
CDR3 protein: CASSVVREAEAFF

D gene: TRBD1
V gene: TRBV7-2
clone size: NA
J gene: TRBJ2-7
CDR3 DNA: TGTGCCAGCAGCCGGACAGGGGGTCGATCCTCTTACGAGCAGTACTTC
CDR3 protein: CASSRTGGRSSYEQYF

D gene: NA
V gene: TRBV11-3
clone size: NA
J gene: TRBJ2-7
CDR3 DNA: TGTGCCAGCAGCCCCCATCGGTGGGGGACGTCCCTCTACGAGCAGTACTTC
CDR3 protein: CASSPHRWGTSLYEQYF

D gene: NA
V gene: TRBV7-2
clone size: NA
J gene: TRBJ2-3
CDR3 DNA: TGTGCCAGCAGCTTCGTGGGACCGCAGGATACGCAGTATTTT
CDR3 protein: CASSFVGPQDTQYF

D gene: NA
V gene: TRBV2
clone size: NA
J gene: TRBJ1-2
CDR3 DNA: TGTGCCAGCAGTGGGGGAGGGGTTGACCCTAACTATGGCTACACCTTC
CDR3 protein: CASSGGGVDPNYGYTF

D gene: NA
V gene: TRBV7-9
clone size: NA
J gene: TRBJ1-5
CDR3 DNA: TGTGCCAGCAGCCCGGCTGACCAGCCCCAGCATTTT
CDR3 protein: CASSPADQPQHF

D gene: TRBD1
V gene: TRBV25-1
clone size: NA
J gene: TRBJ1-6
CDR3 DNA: TGTGCCAGCAGTCCCCCCAGGGGGAATTCACCCCTCCACTTT
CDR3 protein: CASSPPRGNSPLHF

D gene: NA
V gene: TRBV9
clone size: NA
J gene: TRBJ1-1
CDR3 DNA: TGTGCCAGCAGCTCGGCGGCGGGGGCAGGGGCGACTGAAGCTTTCTTT
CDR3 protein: CASSSAAGAGATEAFF

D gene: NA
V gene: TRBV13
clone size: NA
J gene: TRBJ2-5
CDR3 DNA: TGTGCCAGCGCGACATTCGGGGGAGAGCAGTACTTC
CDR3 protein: CASATFGGEQYF

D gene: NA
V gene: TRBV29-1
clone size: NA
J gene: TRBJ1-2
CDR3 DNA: TGCACCGCGAGCCAGGGTATTGGCTATGGCTACACCTTC
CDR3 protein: CTASQGIGYGYTF

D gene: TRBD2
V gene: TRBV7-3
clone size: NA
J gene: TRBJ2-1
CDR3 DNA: TGTGCCAGCAGCCGAGGGACTAGCGGGCGCCCGTACAATGAGCAGTTCTTC
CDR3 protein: CASSRGTSGRPYNEQFF

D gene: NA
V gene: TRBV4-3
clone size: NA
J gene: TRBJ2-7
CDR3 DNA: TGCGCCAGCAGCCAAGATACATCATCGACGGGCTCCTACGAGCAGTACTTC
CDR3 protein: CASSQDTSSTGSYEQYF

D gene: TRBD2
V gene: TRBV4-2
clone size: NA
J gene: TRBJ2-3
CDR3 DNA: TGTGCCAGCAGCCAGCCTCTTAGCGGGGGGGGCGCAGATACGCAGTATTTT
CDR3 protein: CASSQPLSGGGADTQYF

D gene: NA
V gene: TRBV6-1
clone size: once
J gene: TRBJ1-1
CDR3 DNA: TGTGCCAGCAGTCAGTCTGGGAGGGGTGAAGCTTTCTTT
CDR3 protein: CASSQSGRGEAFF

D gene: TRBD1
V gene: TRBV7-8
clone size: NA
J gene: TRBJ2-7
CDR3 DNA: TGTGCCAGCAGCTTAGCGACAGGGAGCGAGCAGTACTTC
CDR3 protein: CASSLATGSEQYF

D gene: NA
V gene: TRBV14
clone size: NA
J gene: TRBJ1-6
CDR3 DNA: TGTGCCAGCAGCCCCGAGCCCAGCCTGGGGAATTCACCCCTCCACTTT
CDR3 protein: CASSPEPSLGNSPLHF

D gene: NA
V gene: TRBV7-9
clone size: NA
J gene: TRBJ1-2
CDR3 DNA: TGTGCCAGCAGCCGCCCAGACAGAGACTATGGCTACACCTTC
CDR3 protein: CASSRPDRDYGYTF

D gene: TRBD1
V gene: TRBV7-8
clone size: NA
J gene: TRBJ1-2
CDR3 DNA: TGTGCCAGCAGCTGGACAGGGTCCTATGGCTACACCTTC
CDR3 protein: CASSWTGSYGYTF

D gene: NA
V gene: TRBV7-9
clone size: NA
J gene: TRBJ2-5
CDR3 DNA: TGTGCCAGCGAGGAAGAGGAGACCCAGTACTTC
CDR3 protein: CASEEEETQYF

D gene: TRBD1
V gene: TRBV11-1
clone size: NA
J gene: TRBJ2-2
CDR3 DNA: TGTGCCAGCAGCCCAAGACAGGGGGCCGGGGAGCTGTTTTTT
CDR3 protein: CASSPRQGAGELFF

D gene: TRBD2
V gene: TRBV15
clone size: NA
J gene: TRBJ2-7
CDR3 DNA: TGTGCCACCAGCAAAACTAGCGGGGGGGCCTACGAGCAGTACTTC
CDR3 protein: CATSKTSGGAYEQYF

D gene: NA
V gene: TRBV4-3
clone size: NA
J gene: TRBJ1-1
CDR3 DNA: TGCGCCAGCAGCCCCCGCGACCGTTTGAACACTGAAGCTTTCTTT
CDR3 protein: CASSPRDRLNTEAFF

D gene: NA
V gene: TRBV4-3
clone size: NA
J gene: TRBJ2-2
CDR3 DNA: TGCGCCAGCAGCCAACTACAGGGAATGAGCACCGGGGAGCTGTTTTTT
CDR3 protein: CASSQLQGMSTGELFF

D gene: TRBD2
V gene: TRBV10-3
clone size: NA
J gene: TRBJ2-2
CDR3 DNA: TGTGCCACCACCGGGACTAGCGGGGGGCGGGGAACCGGGGAGCTGTTTTTT
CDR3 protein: CATTGTSGGRGTGELFF

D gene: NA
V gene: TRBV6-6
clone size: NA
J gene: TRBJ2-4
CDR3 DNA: TGTGCCAGCAGTTACCTCCTAGATCCCCCCATTCAGTACTTC
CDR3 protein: CASSYLLDPPIQYF

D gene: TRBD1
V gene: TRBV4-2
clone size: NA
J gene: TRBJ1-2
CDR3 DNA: TGTGCCAGCACCTCAGACAGGGGGCGAGGCTACACCTTC
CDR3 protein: CASTSDRGRGYTF

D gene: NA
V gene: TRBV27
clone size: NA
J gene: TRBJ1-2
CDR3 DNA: TGTGCCAGCAGTTTAAGTCTGGGCATGGGCTACACCTTC
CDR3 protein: CASSLSLGMGYTF

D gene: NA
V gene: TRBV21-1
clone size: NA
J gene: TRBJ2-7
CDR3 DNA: TGTGCCAGCAGCCACACCCAGCGCTACGAGCAGTACTTC
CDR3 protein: CASSHTQRYEQYF

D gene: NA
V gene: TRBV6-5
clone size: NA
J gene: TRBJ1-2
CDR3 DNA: TGTGCCAGCAGTTACTCGGCCCTTTATGGCTACACCTTC
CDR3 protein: CASSYSALYGYTF

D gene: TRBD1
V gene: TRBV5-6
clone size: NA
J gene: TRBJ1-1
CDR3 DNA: TGTGCCAGCAGCCTGGACAGGGCAGCCTCTGAAGCTTTCTTT
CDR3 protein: CASSLDRAASEAFF

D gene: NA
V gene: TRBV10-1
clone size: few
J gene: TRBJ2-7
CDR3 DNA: TGCGCCAGCAGTGAGTCCGGCCAATACGAGCAGTACTTC
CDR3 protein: CASSESGQYEQYF

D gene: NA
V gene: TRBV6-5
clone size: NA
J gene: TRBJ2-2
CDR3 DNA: TGTGCCAGCAGTTACTCCGGAGAAGCCGGGGAGCTGTTTTTT
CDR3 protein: CASSYSGEAGELFF

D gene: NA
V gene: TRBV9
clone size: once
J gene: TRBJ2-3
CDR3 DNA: TGTGCCAGCAGTGCCCCCGCCGGCCTGATAGGTACGCAGTATTTT
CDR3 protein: CASSAPAGLIGTQYF

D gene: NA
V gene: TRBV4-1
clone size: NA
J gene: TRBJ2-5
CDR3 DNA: TGCGCCAGCAGCCAAGCCTACCCCGGGGTTCAAGAGACCCAGTACTTC
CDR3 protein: CASSQAYPGVQETQYF

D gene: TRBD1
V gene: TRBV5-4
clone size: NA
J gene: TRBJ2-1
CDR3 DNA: TGTGCCAGCAGCTTGGTTCAGGGGGCCTACAATGAGCAGTTCTTC
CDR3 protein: CASSLVQGAYNEQFF

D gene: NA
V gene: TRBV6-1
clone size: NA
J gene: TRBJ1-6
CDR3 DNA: TGTGCCACCCCGAGGGAGGGAATTACTAATTCACCCCTCCACTTT
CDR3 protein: CATPREGITNSPLHF

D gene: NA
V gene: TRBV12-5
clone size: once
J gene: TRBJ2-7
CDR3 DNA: TGTGCTAGTGGTTCTTGGTACGAGCAGTACTTC
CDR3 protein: CASGSWYEQYF

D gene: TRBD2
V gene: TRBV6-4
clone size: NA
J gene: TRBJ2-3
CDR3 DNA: TGTGCCAGCAGTGTTTCGAGCGGGGGGGCAGATACGCAGTATTTT
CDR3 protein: CASSVSSGGADTQYF

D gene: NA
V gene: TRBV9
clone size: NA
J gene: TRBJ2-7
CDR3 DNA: TGTGCCAGCAGCCAAGATATGGCAGTCTACGAGCAGTACTTC
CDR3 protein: CASSQDMAVYEQYF

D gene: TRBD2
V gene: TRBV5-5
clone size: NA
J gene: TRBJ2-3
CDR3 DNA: TGTGCCAGCAGCGCACTACTAGCGGTTAGTAGCACAGATACGCAGTATTTT
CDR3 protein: CASSALLAVSSTDTQYF